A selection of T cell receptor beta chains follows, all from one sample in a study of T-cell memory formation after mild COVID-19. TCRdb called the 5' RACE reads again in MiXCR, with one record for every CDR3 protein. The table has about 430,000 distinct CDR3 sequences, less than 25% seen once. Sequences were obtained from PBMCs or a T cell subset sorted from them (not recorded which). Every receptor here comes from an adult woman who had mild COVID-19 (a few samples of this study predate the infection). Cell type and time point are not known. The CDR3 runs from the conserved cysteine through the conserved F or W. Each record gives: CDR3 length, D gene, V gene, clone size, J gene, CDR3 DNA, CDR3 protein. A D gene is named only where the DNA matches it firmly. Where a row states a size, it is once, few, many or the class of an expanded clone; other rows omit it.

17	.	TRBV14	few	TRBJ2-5	TGTGCCAGCAGCCAAGGATTTGCTAGCGTTTCCCAAGAGACCCAGTACTTC	CASSQGFASVSQETQYF
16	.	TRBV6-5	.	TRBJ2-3	TGTGCCACGAACCCGGCCCCTCCGCCTAGCACAGATACGCAGTATTTT	CATNPAPPPSTDTQYF
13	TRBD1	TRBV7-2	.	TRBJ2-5	TGTGCCAGCAGCCAGGGGACAGAAGAGACCCAGTACTTC	CASSQGTEETQYF
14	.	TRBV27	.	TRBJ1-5	TGTGACAGCAGTTTGGAGGTAGGCAATCAGCCCCAGCATTTT	CDSSLEVGNQPQHF
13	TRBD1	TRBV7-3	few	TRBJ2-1	TGTGCCAGCAGCTTCGACAGGGTCAATGAGCAGTTCTTC	CASSFDRVNEQFF
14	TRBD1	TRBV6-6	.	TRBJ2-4	TGTGCCAGCAGTTACGAGACAGGGGAGGACATTCAGTACTTC	CASSYETGEDIQYF
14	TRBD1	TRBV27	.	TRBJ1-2	TGTGCCAGCAGTTTCGACAGGGAAGGCTATGGCTACACCTTC	CASSFDREGYGYTF
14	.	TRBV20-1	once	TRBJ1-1	TGCAGTGCTATTCAGAAAGGGTTGAACACTGAAGCTTTCTTT	CSAIQKGLNTEAFF
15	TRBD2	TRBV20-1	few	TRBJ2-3	TGCAGTGCTAGCGCTAGCGGGGTGGGCACAGATACGCAGTATTTT	CSASASGVGTDTQYF
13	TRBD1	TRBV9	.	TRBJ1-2	TGTGCCAGCAGAAAGGGACAGGAGGGCGGCTACACCTTC	CASRKGQEGGYTF